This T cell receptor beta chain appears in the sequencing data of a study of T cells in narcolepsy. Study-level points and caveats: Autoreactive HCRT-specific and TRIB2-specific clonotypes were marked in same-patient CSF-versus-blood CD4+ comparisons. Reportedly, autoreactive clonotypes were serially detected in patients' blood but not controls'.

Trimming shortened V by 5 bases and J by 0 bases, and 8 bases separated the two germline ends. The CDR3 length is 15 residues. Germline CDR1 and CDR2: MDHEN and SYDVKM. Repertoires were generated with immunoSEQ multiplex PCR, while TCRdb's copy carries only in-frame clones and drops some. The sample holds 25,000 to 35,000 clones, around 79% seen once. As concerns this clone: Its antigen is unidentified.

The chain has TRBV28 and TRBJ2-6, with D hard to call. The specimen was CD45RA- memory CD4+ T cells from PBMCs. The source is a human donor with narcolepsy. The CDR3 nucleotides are TGTGCCAGCAGTACCGAGACCTCTGGGGCCAACGTCCTGACTTTC. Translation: CASSTETSGANVLTF.